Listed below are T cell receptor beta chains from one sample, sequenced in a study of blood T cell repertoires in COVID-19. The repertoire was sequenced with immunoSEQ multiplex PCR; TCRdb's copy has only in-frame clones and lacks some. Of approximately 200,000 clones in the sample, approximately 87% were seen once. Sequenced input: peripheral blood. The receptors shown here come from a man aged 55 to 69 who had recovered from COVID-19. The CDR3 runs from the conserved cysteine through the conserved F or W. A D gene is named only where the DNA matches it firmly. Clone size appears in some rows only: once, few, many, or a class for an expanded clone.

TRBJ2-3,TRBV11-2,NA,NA,CASSLLRDTQYF,TGTGCCAGCAGCTTATTGCGGGATACGCAGTATTTT
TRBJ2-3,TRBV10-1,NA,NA,CASSQSGESTDTQYF,TGCGCCAGCAGTCAATCGGGAGAAAGCACAGATACGCAGTATTTT
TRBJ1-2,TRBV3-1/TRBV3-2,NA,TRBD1,CASSQVRGARGYTF,TGTGCCAGCAGCCAAGTCAGGGGGGCTCGGGGCTACACCTTC
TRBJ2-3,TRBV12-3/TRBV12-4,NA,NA,CATRASTDTQYF,TGTGCCACCAGGGCTTCGACAGATACGCAGTATTTT
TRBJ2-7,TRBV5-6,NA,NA,CASSLPPGEQYF,TGTGCCAGCAGCTTACCCCCAGGCGAGCAGTACTTC
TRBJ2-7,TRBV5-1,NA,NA,CASSLGTSRSYEQYF,TGCGCCAGCAGCTTGGGGACTTCCCGCTCCTACGAGCAGTACTTC
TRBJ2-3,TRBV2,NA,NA,CASTEAGAFTDTQYF,TGTGCCAGCACCGAGGCGGGGGCCTTCACAGATACGCAGTATTTT
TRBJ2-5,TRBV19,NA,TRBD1,CASSTPGTGAETQYF,TGTGCCAGTAGTACCCCCGGGACAGGGGCAGAGACCCAGTACTTC
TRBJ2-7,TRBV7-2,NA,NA,CASSLRPGLGYEQYF,TGTGCCAGCAGCCTTCGACCGGGACTTGGATACGAGCAGTACTTC
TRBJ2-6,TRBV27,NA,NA,CASSSLTPRTGANVLTF,TGTGCCAGCAGTTCCCTGACACCCCGGACTGGGGCCAACGTCCTGACTTTC
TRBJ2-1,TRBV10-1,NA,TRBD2,CASSLDSGRYNEQFF,TGCGCCAGCAGTCTCGATAGCGGGAGGTACAATGAGCAGTTCTTC
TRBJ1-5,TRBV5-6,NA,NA,CASSLNRDGQPQHF,TGTGCCAGCAGCTTGAACAGGGACGGACAGCCCCAGCATTTT
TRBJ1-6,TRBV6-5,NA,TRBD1,CAGRDSETYNSPLHF,TGTGCCGGGCGGGACAGTGAAACATATAATTCACCCCTCCACTTT
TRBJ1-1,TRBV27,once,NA,CASSLSGGGIAEAFF,TGTGCCAGCAGTTTATCCGGGGGGGGCATCGCTGAAGCTTTCTTT
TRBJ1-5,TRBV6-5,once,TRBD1,CASSRGGASQPQHF,TGTGCCAGCAGCAGAGGGGGCGCTTCTCAGCCCCAGCATTTT
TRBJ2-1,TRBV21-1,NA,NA,CASSKDSEQFF,TGTGCCAGCAGCAAAGATAGTGAGCAGTTCTTC
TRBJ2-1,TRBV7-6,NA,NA,CASSSTEGSEQFF,TGTGCCAGCAGCTCTACAGAGGGCAGTGAGCAGTTCTTC
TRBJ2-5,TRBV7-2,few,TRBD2,CASSFSGGGVRETQYF,TGTGCCAGCAGCTTTAGCGGGGGCGGGGTGAGAGAGACCCAGTACTTC
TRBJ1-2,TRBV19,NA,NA,CASSPTAPGAETF,TGTGCCAGTAGTCCGACCGCCCCTGGGGCAGAAACCTTC
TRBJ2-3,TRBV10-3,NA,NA,CAISVEYTQYF,TGTGCCATCAGTGTAGAGTATACGCAGTATTTT
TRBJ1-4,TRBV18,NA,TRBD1,CASSPQRTGKEKLFF,TGTGCCAGCTCACCACAAAGGACAGGGAAAGAAAAACTGTTTTTT
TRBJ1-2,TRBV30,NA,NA,CAWSPGGTMYGYTF,TGTGCCTGGAGTCCGGGGGGAACGATGTATGGCTACACCTTC
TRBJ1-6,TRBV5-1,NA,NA,CASSLRTAISDSPLHF,TGCGCCAGCAGCTTGAGGACAGCCATTTCGGATTCACCCCTCCACTTT